These T cell receptor beta chains were read from a single sample in a study of CD8+ T cells in alopecia areata. The method was immunoSEQ multiplex PCR; TCRdb's version includes in-frame clones alone and lacks a portion of them. The table records fewer than 110,000 clones, roughly three fifths of them present only once. The specimen was CD8+ T cells sorted from blood, collected at approximately week 61, from a patient treated with tofacitinib. These receptors all come from a human donor with alopecia areata. The CDR3 runs from the conserved cysteine through the conserved F or W. Fields, in order: CDR3 protein, CDR3 DNA, clone size, J gene, D gene, V gene, CDR3 length. The D gene is left open where the match is weak. Clone size is given for some rows only: seen once, a few or many times, or a class if the clone is expanded.

CDR3aa: CASSSNPDRQNTGELFF; CDR3nt: TGTGCTAGCAGCTCCAATCCTGACAGACAGAACACCGGGGAGCTGTTTTTT; abundance: few; j_gene: TRBJ2-2; d_gene: .; v_gene: TRBV7-7; len: 17
CDR3aa: CASSVGRTSQYF; CDR3nt: TGTGCCAGCAGCGTGGGACGGACTTCGCAGTATTTT; abundance: .; j_gene: TRBJ2-3; d_gene: .; v_gene: TRBV27; len: 12
CDR3aa: CASSLPGNTIYF; CDR3nt: TGTGCCAGCAGCCTCCCCGGAAACACCATATATTTT; abundance: .; j_gene: TRBJ1-3; d_gene: .; v_gene: TRBV13; len: 12
CDR3aa: CAGGTSPNQETQYF; CDR3nt: TGTGCCGGAGGGACTAGCCCCAACCAAGAGACCCAGTACTTC; abundance: .; j_gene: TRBJ2-5; d_gene: TRBD2; v_gene: TRBV7-9; len: 14
CDR3aa: CAIRGSVRYRNTEAFF; CDR3nt: TGTGCCATCAGGGGTTCGGTACGCTATCGAAACACTGAAGCTTTCTTT; abundance: .; j_gene: TRBJ1-1; d_gene: .; v_gene: TRBV10-3; len: 16
CDR3aa: CASSFGSSYADYTF; CDR3nt: TGTGCCAGCAGCTTCGGTTCCTCTTACGCTGACTACACCTTC; abundance: once; j_gene: TRBJ1-2; d_gene: .; v_gene: TRBV5-6; len: 14
CDR3aa: CASSSVSSYEQYF; CDR3nt: TGTGCCAGCAGTTCTGTTTCCTCCTACGAGCAGTACTTC; abundance: few; j_gene: TRBJ2-7; d_gene: .; v_gene: TRBV6-5; len: 13
CDR3aa: CASSPGQDYGYTF; CDR3nt: TGCGCCAGCAGCCCGGGACAAGACTATGGCTACACCTTC; abundance: .; j_gene: TRBJ1-2; d_gene: .; v_gene: TRBV4-1; len: 13
CDR3aa: CASSPPTVEETQYF; CDR3nt: TGTGCCAGCTCACCACCGACAGTAGAAGAGACCCAGTACTTC; abundance: .; j_gene: TRBJ2-5; d_gene: .; v_gene: TRBV18; len: 14
CDR3aa: CASKTGTESYNEQFF; CDR3nt: TGTGCCAGCAAAACCGGGACAGAATCCTACAATGAGCAGTTCTTC; abundance: .; j_gene: TRBJ2-1; d_gene: TRBD1; v_gene: TRBV27; len: 15
CDR3aa: CASRYPNTCYHEQYF; CDR3nt: TGTGCCAGCAGGTACCCCAACACCTGCTACCACGAGCAGTACTTC; abundance: .; j_gene: TRBJ2-7; d_gene: .; v_gene: TRBV6-5; len: 15
CDR3aa: CASSPRTSGVSTEQFF; CDR3nt: TGTGCCAGCAGCCCACGGACTAGCGGGGTTTCTACTGAGCAGTTCTTC; abundance: .; j_gene: TRBJ2-1; d_gene: TRBD2; v_gene: TRBV14; len: 16
CDR3aa: CASSTLQNNTGELFF; CDR3nt: TGTGCCAGCAGCACTCTCCAAAATAACACCGGGGAGCTGTTTTTT; abundance: few; j_gene: TRBJ2-2; d_gene: .; v_gene: TRBV7-9; len: 15
CDR3aa: CASSLTGCGGYTF; CDR3nt: TGTGCCAGCAGCCTGACAGGGTGTGGTGGCTACACCTTC; abundance: .; j_gene: TRBJ1-2; d_gene: TRBD1; v_gene: TRBV7-2; len: 13
CDR3aa: CASKGTANEKLFF; CDR3nt: TGCGCCAGCAAGGGGACAGCTAATGAAAAACTGTTTTTT; abundance: .; j_gene: TRBJ1-4; d_gene: TRBD1; v_gene: TRBV23-1; len: 13
CDR3aa: CASSLGSTGELFF; CDR3nt: TGTGCCAGCAGCTTAGGTTCTACCGGGGAGCTGTTTTTT; abundance: few; j_gene: TRBJ2-2; d_gene: .; v_gene: TRBV7-9; len: 13
CDR3aa: CASRRLKETQYF; CDR3nt: TGTGCCAGCAGACGTCTGAAAGAGACCCAGTACTTC; abundance: .; j_gene: TRBJ2-5; d_gene: .; v_gene: TRBV5-6; len: 12
CDR3aa: CASSRGGAADTQYF; CDR3nt: TGTGCCAGCAGTCGAGGTGGGGCGGCAGATACGCAGTATTTT; abundance: .; j_gene: TRBJ2-3; d_gene: .; v_gene: TRBV2; len: 14
CDR3aa: CASSTTTDIYGTQPYEQYF; CDR3nt: TGCGCCAGCAGTACCACCACCGACATATATGGGACTCAACCCTACGAGCAGTACTTC; abundance: .; j_gene: TRBJ2-7; d_gene: .; v_gene: TRBV10-1; len: 19
CDR3aa: CSVDTGTYGYTF; CDR3nt: TGCAGCGTCGATACAGGGACCTATGGCTACACCTTC; abundance: few; j_gene: TRBJ1-2; d_gene: .; v_gene: TRBV29-1; len: 12
CDR3aa: CSVEFFLNTEAFF; CDR3nt: TGCAGCGTTGAGTTTTTTCTGAACACTGAAGCTTTCTTT; abundance: few; j_gene: TRBJ1-1; d_gene: .; v_gene: TRBV29-1; len: 13
CDR3aa: CASSFGGAAGKLFF; CDR3nt: TGTGCCAGCAGCTTTGGAGGGGCGGCGGGAAAACTGTTTTTT; abundance: .; j_gene: TRBJ1-4; d_gene: .; v_gene: TRBV13; len: 14
CDR3aa: CASSHGLDGYTF; CDR3nt: TGTGCCAGCAGCCACGGGCTCGATGGCTACACCTTC; abundance: .; j_gene: TRBJ1-2; d_gene: .; v_gene: TRBV7-9; len: 12
CDR3aa: CASSQEWGSNYEQYF; CDR3nt: TGTGCCAGCAGCCAAGAGTGGGGCAGTAACTACGAGCAGTACTTC; abundance: .; j_gene: TRBJ2-7; d_gene: .; v_gene: TRBV4-2; len: 15
CDR3aa: CASSVTSGLQETQYF; CDR3nt: TGTGCCAGCAGCGTTACTAGCGGACTCCAAGAGACCCAGTACTTC; abundance: .; j_gene: TRBJ2-5; d_gene: TRBD2; v_gene: TRBV9; len: 15
CDR3aa: CASSYLRDYEQYF; CDR3nt: TGTGCCAGCAGTTATCTCAGAGACTACGAGCAGTACTTC; abundance: .; j_gene: TRBJ2-7; d_gene: .; v_gene: TRBV6-5; len: 13
CDR3aa: CASKNTGELFF; CDR3nt: TGTGCCAGCAAGAACACCGGGGAGCTGTTTTTT; abundance: few; j_gene: TRBJ2-2; d_gene: .; v_gene: TRBV6-1; len: 11
CDR3aa: CASSRLTSGGPLAGELFF; CDR3nt: TGCGCCAGCAGCCGATTAACTAGCGGGGGACCTTTGGCCGGGGAGCTGTTTTTT; abundance: .; j_gene: TRBJ2-2; d_gene: TRBD2; v_gene: TRBV4-1; len: 18
CDR3aa: CASRHDRNSGGRKNTGELFF; CDR3nt: TGCGCCAGCAGACACGACCGAAATAGCGGGGGACGAAAGAACACCGGGGAGCTGTTTTTT; abundance: few; j_gene: TRBJ2-2; d_gene: TRBD2; v_gene: TRBV5-1; len: 20
CDR3aa: CASSPSGAGDTQYF; CDR3nt: TGCGCCAGCAGCCCTTCGGGGGCTGGGGATACGCAGTATTTT; abundance: .; j_gene: TRBJ2-3; d_gene: .; v_gene: TRBV4-1; len: 14
CDR3aa: CASSPRRSLRGPDTQYF; CDR3nt: TGTGCCAGCAGCCCGAGAAGATCTCTCAGGGGCCCAGATACGCAGTATTTT; abundance: few; j_gene: TRBJ2-3; d_gene: .; v_gene: TRBV7-2; len: 17
CDR3aa: CASSFGTEAGETQYF; CDR3nt: TGCGCCAGCAGCTTCGGGACGGAGGCTGGAGAGACCCAGTACTTC; abundance: .; j_gene: TRBJ2-5; d_gene: .; v_gene: TRBV5-1; len: 15
CDR3aa: CASSLESFYGYTF; CDR3nt: TGCGCCAGCAGCTTGGAAAGTTTCTATGGCTACACCTTC; abundance: once; j_gene: TRBJ1-2; d_gene: .; v_gene: TRBV5-1; len: 13
CDR3aa: CASSLRRTGGFGYTF; CDR3nt: TGTGCCAGCAGCCTAAGGAGGACAGGGGGCTTTGGCTACACCTTC; abundance: few; j_gene: TRBJ1-2; d_gene: TRBD1; v_gene: TRBV7-8; len: 15
CDR3aa: CASSLGTLVPYEQYF; CDR3nt: TGTGCCAGCAGCTTAGGAACCCTAGTACCCTACGAGCAGTACTTC; abundance: .; j_gene: TRBJ2-7; d_gene: .; v_gene: TRBV7-2; len: 15
CDR3aa: CASSSGLGWMDTQYF; CDR3nt: TGTGCCAGCAGCTCGGGACTAGGGTGGATGGATACGCAGTATTTT; abundance: .; j_gene: TRBJ2-3; d_gene: TRBD2; v_gene: TRBV13; len: 15
CDR3aa: CASSLGSYNSPLHF; CDR3nt: TGTGCCAGCAGCTTAGGGTCCTATAATTCACCCCTCCACTTT; abundance: .; j_gene: TRBJ1-6; d_gene: .; v_gene: TRBV7-9; len: 14
CDR3aa: CASSMGGLYGYTF; CDR3nt: TGTGCCAGTAGTATGGGGGGGCTCTATGGCTACACCTTC; abundance: .; j_gene: TRBJ1-2; d_gene: .; v_gene: TRBV19; len: 13
CDR3aa: CASSFGLDPNYGYTF; CDR3nt: TGTGCCAGCAGCTTCGGGCTCGACCCTAACTATGGCTACACCTTC; abundance: .; j_gene: TRBJ1-2; d_gene: .; v_gene: TRBV7-9; len: 15
CDR3aa: CASSVEVPDTQYF; CDR3nt: TGTGCCAGCAGCGTAGAGGTCCCTGATACGCAGTATTTT; abundance: .; j_gene: TRBJ2-3; d_gene: .; v_gene: TRBV9; len: 13